The 21 T cell receptor beta chains listed next were all sequenced from one sample in a study of blood T cell repertoires in COVID-19. This table comes from immunoSEQ multiplex PCR, and its TCRdb copy is limited to in-frame clones, with some not included. This table has fewer than 150,000 clones, about four fifths appearing once. Sequences were obtained from peripheral blood. The receptors shown here come from a woman aged 80 or older in a cohort sampled during active or convalescent COVID-19.

This clone was recorded only once. The gene calls are TRBV7-9 and TRBJ1-4, with D unresolved. V was shortened by 1 base and J by 3 bases, with 15 bases between the two germline ends. CDR3 size: 17 residues. Germline V gene lookup returns CDR1 SEHNR and CDR2 FQNEAQ (reference sequence). CDR3 region: CASSLGFIPRANEKLFF. The CDR3 DNA sequence: TGTGCCAGCAGCTTAGGTTTCATTCCCCGCGCTAATGAAAAACTGTTTTTT.

This sequence joins TRBV6-5 and TRBJ2-1; D is possibly TRBD1 (6 bases). This CDR3 has 12 residues. Germline V gives CDR1 MNHEY, CDR2 SVGAGI. Deletions cut 6 bases from V and 4 bases from J, with 7 bases between. The CDR3 coding sequence is TGTGCCAGCAGGGACAGTTACAATGAGCAGTTCTTC. Translated: CASRDSYNEQFF.

This sequence joins TRBV6-4 and TRBJ2-3; 12 nucleotides agree with TRBD2. V gave up 5 bases and J gave up 3 bases; unmatched junction bases: 3. The CDR3 loop spans 15 amino acids. The V gene's germline CDR1 is MRHNA and CDR2 SNTAGT. The CDR3 spells CASSLAGGRTDTQYF. The CDR3 DNA reads TGTGCCAGCAGTCTAGCGGGGGGGCGAACAGATACGCAGTATTTT.

This clone was seen more than once but under ten times. This chain links TRBV11-2 with TRBJ2-1; 11 nucleotides match TRBD2. The CDR3 totals 17 residues. From germline, CDR1 is SGHAT and CDR2 FQNNGV. The ends lost 5 bases at V and 5 bases at J; junction bases unmatched: 11. The CDR3 spells CASSPRLSTSGDNEQFF. For the CDR3, the DNA is TGTGCCAGCAGCCCGAGACTGTCGACTAGCGGGGACAATGAGCAGTTCTTC. Using reference TRBV11-2 and TRBJ2-1 for the parts outside the CDR3, the full variable domain is EAGVAQSPRYKIIEKRQSVAFWCNPISGHATLYWYQQILGQGPKLLIQFQNNGVVDDSQLPKDRFSAERLKGVDSTLKIQPAKLEDSAVYLCASSPRLSTSGDNEQFFGPGTRLTVL.

This clone was counted once. CDR3 sequence reads: CASRVPINIAGGRGEQFF. CDR3 sequence (DNA): TGTGCCAGTAGGGTCCCTATTAACATAGCGGGGGGGCGTGGTGAGCAGTTCTTC. V usage is TRBV19 and J usage is TRBJ2-1; 11 bases fit TRBD2. CDR3 length equals 18 residues. J lost 9 bases, V lost 6 bases, and 19 bases had no gene match. Germline V gives CDR1 LNHDA, CDR2 SQIVND (reference sequence).

The chain has TRBV15 and TRBJ2-5; possible D gene TRBD1, 6 bases. CDR3 length: 17 amino acids. Germline lookup yields CDR1 LNHNV and CDR2 YYDKDF (reference sequence). V was trimmed by 1 base and J by 1 base, leaving 16 bases between them. The CDR3 bases are TGTGCCACCAGCAGAGTCCAGGGGAGTTTGGGCCAAGAGACCCAGTACTTC. Amino acid sequence: CATSRVQGSLGQETQYF.

V usage is TRBV27 and J usage is TRBJ2-7, with D tentatively TRBD2 (5 bases). This CDR3 has 13 residues. Germline values: CDR1 MNHEY, CDR2 SMNVEV (reference sequence). Trimming cost V 5 bases and J 3 bases, with 11 bases left between them. In nucleotides, the CDR3 is TGTGCCAGCAGTCTGGGAGTCGGCTACGAGCAGTACTTC. Protein: CASSLGVGYEQYF.

The chain combines TRBV6-5 with TRBJ1-5; 7 nucleotides match TRBD1. CDR1 MNHEY and CDR2 SVGAGI come from the germline V gene. The CDR3 is 15 amino acids. V lost 4 bases to trimming and J lost 0 bases; unmatched junction nucleotides: 3. The CDR3 loop reads CASSLTGISNQPQHF. The CDR3 region has the DNA TGTGCCAGCAGTTTGACAGGGATTAGCAATCAGCCCCAGCATTTT.

The chain employs TRBV7-3 and TRBJ1-3; the D gene is possibly TRBD1 (5 bases). The CDR3 extends over 15 amino acids. Between the trimmed V and J ends, which lost 0 bases and 2 bases, there was a span of 8 bases. Looked up from germline, CDR1 is SGHTA and CDR2 is FQGTGA. CDR3 nucleotide sequence: TGTGCCAGCAGCTTAACGGGGGGTCCTGGAAACACCATATATTTT. It specifies CASSLTGGPGNTIYF. Full variable domain (rest looked up from reference TRBV7-3 and TRBJ1-3): GAGVSQTPSNKVTEKGKYVELRCDPISGHTALYWYRQSLGQGPEFLIYFQGTGAADDSGLPNDRFFAVRPEGSVSTLKIQRTERGDSAVYLCASSLTGGPGNTIYFGEGSWLTVV.

V is TRBV11-2 and J is TRBJ2-7; possibly TRBD1 for D (5 bases). V was shortened by 5 bases and J by 2 bases, with 13 bases between the two germline ends. The CDR3 has 14 amino acids. Germline assignment: CDR1 SGHAT and CDR2 FQNNGV. CDR3 sequence: CASSKTQGTYEQYV. The CDR3 DNA is TGTGCCAGCAGCAAAACTCAGGGAACCTACGAGCAGTACGTC.

The V and J genes are TRBV19 and TRBJ2-1; 8 nucleotides align to TRBD2. The CDR3 contains 14 residues. The germline gives CDR1 LNHDA, CDR2 SQIVND (reference sequence). Trimming removed 7 bases from V and 9 bases from J; junction bases left unmatched: 11. This chain's CDR3 is CASTPRGGGGEQFF. The CDR3 bases are TGTGCCAGTACCCCACGGGGGGGCGGGGGTGAGCAGTTCTTC.

This sequence joins TRBV5-4 and TRBJ1-3; D not resolved. From germline, CDR1 is SGHNT and CDR2 YYREEE (reference sequence). The CDR3 sequence is 13 residues long. Trimming left V 0 bases short and J 4 bases short, with 5 bases between. The CDR3 loop is CASSLAAGNTIYF. The DNA for the CDR3 is TGTGCCAGCAGCTTGGCTGCGGGAAACACCATATATTTT.

The V call is TRBV7-6, the J call TRBJ2-1, with D uncertain. Trimming took off 1 base at V and 8 bases at J, with 9 bases between the two ends. CDR3 length: 13 residues. Germline V CDR1 and CDR2: SGHVS, FNYEAQ. The DNA of the CDR3 is TGTGCCAGCAGCTTAGTCCAGGCCGATGAGCAGTTCTTC. It specifies CASSLVQADEQFF.

The chain has TRBV18 and TRBJ2-5, with 8 bases that match TRBD2. Unmatched junction bases numbered 2, after V lost 3 bases and J lost 5 bases. Germline V gives CDR1 KGHSH, CDR2 LQKENI. The CDR3 spans 13 residues. The CDR3: CASSPPGGETQYF. DNA for the CDR3: TGTGCCAGCTCACCGCCGGGGGGGGAGACCCAGTACTTC.

This chain joins TRBV5-4 and TRBJ2-3; 10 bases agree with TRBD2. After removal of 4 bases from V and 4 bases from J, the junction contained 15 bases not matched to a gene. Germline assignment: CDR1 SGHNT and CDR2 YYREEE (reference sequence). CDR3 size: 18 residues. Written as DNA, the CDR3 is TGTGCCAGCAGCGCATCCTTTGGGACTAGCGATATAGCAGATACGCAGTATTTT. Its protein is CASSASFGTSDIADTQYF.

This rearrangement joins TRBV5-5 to TRBJ1-1, with 11 bases matching TRBD1. This CDR3 has 20 residues. Germline CDR1 SGHKS, CDR2 YYEKEE (reference sequence). Losses at the gene ends were 4 bases for V and 0 bases for J; bases not matched to a gene: 17. CDR3 DNA sequence: TGTGCCAGCAGCCTCCGGGACAGGGGGACTCCCCCCCCAATGAACACTGAAGCTTTCTTT. Translated, it gives CASSLRDRGTPPPMNTEAFF.

The rearrangement links TRBV28 to TRBJ2-3; 11 positions agree with TRBD2. The length of the CDR3 is 17 residues. V shed 4 bases, J shed 3 bases, and the junction held 9 bases outside the gene matches. Germline V gene data show CDR1 as MDHEN and CDR2 as SYDVKM. The CDR3 DNA sequence: TGTGCCAGCAGTTCGTTAGCGGGGGGGGCTACGACAGATACGCAGTATTTT. Residues: CASSSLAGGATTDTQYF.

This clone occurred a few times. The CDR3 protein is CASSQATTWNTGELFF. CDR3 bases: TGCGCCAGCAGCCAAGCCACTACCTGGAACACCGGGGAGCTGTTTTTT. The J gene is TRBJ2-2, the V gene TRBV4-1; D unclear. V was shortened by 1 base and J by 1 base, with 10 bases between the two germline ends. The CDR3 sequence is 16 residues long. From germline, CDR1 is MGHRA and CDR2 YSYEKL.

The chain links TRBV7-9 to TRBJ1-3, with D possibly being TRBD1 (6 bases). The CDR3 is made up of 16 amino acids. Germline V CDR1 and CDR2: SEHNR, FQNEAQ (reference sequence). Trimming pared 5 bases from V and 4 bases from J, leaving 18 bases between. DNA for the CDR3: TGTGCCAGCAGCCCTTCGACACAGGGCAGCGGAAACACCATATATTTT. Protein product: CASSPSTQGSGNTIYF.

V is TRBV9 and J is TRBJ2-3; 11 bases align to TRBD2. Losses at the gene ends were 2 bases for V and 2 bases for J; bases not matched to a gene: 4. Per germline, CDR1 SGDLS and CDR2 YYNGEE. The CDR3 spans 16 residues. The chain's CDR3 is CASSVGTSGYTDTQYF. DNA for the CDR3: TGTGCCAGCAGCGTCGGGACTAGCGGATACACAGATACGCAGTATTTT.

The chain uses TRBV5-4 and TRBJ1-1; D remains ambiguous. The V end lost 4 bases, the J end lost 1 base, and 8 bases lay between the germline ends. Germline CDR1 reads SGHNT; CDR2 reads YYREEE (reference sequence). CDR3 length: 13 residues. CDR3 coding DNA: TGTGCCAGCAGCCCGGGTACGAACACTGAAGCTTTCTTT. It codes for CASSPGTNTEAFF. The whole variable domain, remainder taken from reference TRBV5-4 and TRBJ1-1, is ETGVTQSPTHLIKTRGQQVTLRCSSQSGHNTVSWYQQALGQGPQFIFQYYREEENGRGNFPPRFSGLQFPNYSSELNVNALELDDSALYLCASSPGTNTEAFFGQGTRLTVV.